A selection of T cell receptor beta chains follows, all from one sample in a study of cytomegalovirus exposure and HLA in healthy donors. The method was immunoSEQ multiplex PCR; TCRdb's version includes in-frame clones alone and lacks a portion of them. This sample has around 130,000 clones; around 76% occur once, and the top ten carry around 2%. The sample consisted of PBMCs. These receptors all come from a woman in her fifties or sixties in good health and CMV-seronegative. Each CDR3 is given with its conserved first and last residue. A D gene is named only where the DNA matches it firmly. For some rows the clone size is stated as once, few or many, or as a class when expanded; others skip it.

CDR3nt: TGTGCCTTCAGGAACCTCTATGGCTACCCCTTC
CDR3aa: CAFRNLYGYPF
j_gene: TRBJ1-2
v_gene: TRBV30
abundance: NA
d_gene: NA

CDR3nt: TGTGCCAGTACCATGGCAGGGGGCAGTTGGCCCCAGTACTTC
CDR3aa: CASTMAGGSWPQYF
j_gene: TRBJ2-5
v_gene: TRBV19
abundance: NA
d_gene: TRBD1

CDR3nt: TGTGCCACCCAGGCGTTCACAGAAGCTTTCTTT
CDR3aa: CATQAFTEAFF
j_gene: TRBJ1-1
v_gene: TRBV6-5
abundance: NA
d_gene: NA

CDR3nt: TGTGCCTGGAGTGGATCCAGGGTGTGGTATGGCTACACCTTC
CDR3aa: CAWSGSRVWYGYTF
j_gene: TRBJ1-2
v_gene: TRBV30
abundance: NA
d_gene: NA

CDR3nt: TGTGCCTGGAGCCCGCAGGTTAATCAGCCCCAGCATTTT
CDR3aa: CAWSPQVNQPQHF
j_gene: TRBJ1-5
v_gene: TRBV30
abundance: NA
d_gene: NA

CDR3nt: TGTGCCAGCAGCTCCGAGGTGGCAGGGGGGCAAGAGACCCAGTACTTC
CDR3aa: CASSSEVAGGQETQYF
j_gene: TRBJ2-5
v_gene: TRBV7-8
abundance: NA
d_gene: NA

CDR3nt: TGTGCCAGCAGCTTATTCGGCACTGAAGCTTTCTTT
CDR3aa: CASSLFGTEAFF
j_gene: TRBJ1-1
v_gene: TRBV7-2
abundance: few
d_gene: NA

CDR3nt: TGCGCCAGCAGTCCGGACCCTAGCGGCTACGAGCAGTACTTC
CDR3aa: CASSPDPSGYEQYF
j_gene: TRBJ2-7
v_gene: TRBV5-1
abundance: NA
d_gene: TRBD2

CDR3nt: TGTGCCACCAGCAGAGAACGACAGGGTGGCGGAGATACGCAGTATTTT
CDR3aa: CATSRERQGGGDTQYF
j_gene: TRBJ2-3
v_gene: TRBV15
abundance: NA
d_gene: TRBD1

CDR3nt: TGTGCCAGCTCACCACCTGTCAGTTTGCAAGTCAATGAAAAACTGTTTTTT
CDR3aa: CASSPPVSLQVNEKLFF
j_gene: TRBJ1-4
v_gene: TRBV18
abundance: NA
d_gene: NA

CDR3nt: TGTGCTAGCAGCTCAACGGGGGGGCGGATGAACACTGAAGCTTTCTTT
CDR3aa: CASSSTGGRMNTEAFF
j_gene: TRBJ1-1
v_gene: TRBV5-4
abundance: once
d_gene: NA

CDR3nt: TGTGCCAGCAGCTCGGGACAGGCGTTCTCTGGAAACACCATATATTTT
CDR3aa: CASSSGQAFSGNTIYF
j_gene: TRBJ1-3
v_gene: TRBV7-9
abundance: NA
d_gene: TRBD1

CDR3nt: TGTGCCAGCAGACCCGCCGCGCTAAAGTACAATGAGCAGTTCTTC
CDR3aa: CASRPAALKYNEQFF
j_gene: TRBJ2-1
v_gene: TRBV14
abundance: once
d_gene: NA

CDR3nt: TGTGCCTGGAGCCGCAAAAGGGGTAGCAATCAGCCCCAGCATTTT
CDR3aa: CAWSRKRGSNQPQHF
j_gene: TRBJ1-5
v_gene: TRBV30
abundance: NA
d_gene: NA

CDR3nt: TGTGCCAGCAGCCTGGGAGGTGCCTGGGTTGAGCAGTTCTTC
CDR3aa: CASSLGGAWVEQFF
j_gene: TRBJ2-1
v_gene: TRBV6-5
abundance: NA
d_gene: NA

CDR3nt: TGTGCCAGCAGACCAACGACAGGGAGCGTCCGTGGACCGAATGAAAAACTGTTTTTT
CDR3aa: CASRPTTGSVRGPNEKLFF
j_gene: TRBJ1-4
v_gene: TRBV28
abundance: NA
d_gene: TRBD1

CDR3nt: TGTGCCAGCAGCCGACTAGCGGGACGATACAATGAGCAGTTCTTC
CDR3aa: CASSRLAGRYNEQFF
j_gene: TRBJ2-1
v_gene: TRBV11-2
abundance: NA
d_gene: TRBD2

CDR3nt: TGTGCCAGCAGCAATCCAACCGGGGGGGACCCCGACACTGAAGCTTTCTTT
CDR3aa: CASSNPTGGDPDTEAFF
j_gene: TRBJ1-1
v_gene: TRBV21-1
abundance: NA
d_gene: NA

CDR3nt: TGTGCCAGCAGCCCCCGACAGATACTATATGGCTACACCTTC
CDR3aa: CASSPRQILYGYTF
j_gene: TRBJ1-2
v_gene: TRBV9
abundance: NA
d_gene: NA

CDR3nt: TGCGCCAGCAGCTTGGATGGACTAGCGGGAAGGGCGCAGTTCTTC
CDR3aa: CASSLDGLAGRAQFF
j_gene: TRBJ2-1
v_gene: TRBV5-1
abundance: many
d_gene: TRBD2

CDR3nt: TGCGCCAGCAGCTGGACAGGGGCCCTGACTAGCGGCCTTTCCTACAATGAGCAGTTCTTC
CDR3aa: CASSWTGALTSGLSYNEQFF
j_gene: TRBJ2-1
v_gene: TRBV5-1
abundance: NA
d_gene: NA

CDR3nt: TGTGCCAGCAGGACTCTTTCTAGAAACGAGCAGTACTTC
CDR3aa: CASRTLSRNEQYF
j_gene: TRBJ2-7
v_gene: TRBV27
abundance: NA
d_gene: NA

CDR3nt: TGCGCCAGCAGCTTGACATTGGACAGGATGAACACTGAAGCTTTCTTT
CDR3aa: CASSLTLDRMNTEAFF
j_gene: TRBJ1-1
v_gene: TRBV5-1
abundance: NA
d_gene: TRBD1

CDR3nt: TGCAGTGCCCTGGGACTGGAGACCCAGTACTTC
CDR3aa: CSALGLETQYF
j_gene: TRBJ2-5
v_gene: TRBV20-1
abundance: NA
d_gene: NA

CDR3nt: TGTGCCAGCAGCGTGGACAGGCCGAACACCGGGGAGCTGTTTTTT
CDR3aa: CASSVDRPNTGELFF
j_gene: TRBJ2-2
v_gene: TRBV9
abundance: few
d_gene: TRBD1

CDR3nt: TGTGCCAGCAGCCCCCAGACTAGCGGGAGGAGCAATGAGCAGTTCTTC
CDR3aa: CASSPQTSGRSNEQFF
j_gene: TRBJ2-1
v_gene: TRBV7-3
abundance: NA
d_gene: TRBD2

CDR3nt: TGTGCCAGTAGTCCTTCAGACAGGTACGGGACTGAAGCTTTCTTT
CDR3aa: CASSPSDRYGTEAFF
j_gene: TRBJ1-1
v_gene: TRBV19
abundance: NA
d_gene: NA

CDR3nt: TGTGCCAGCGAGGGGGACAGGGGGAATGAGCAGTTCTTC
CDR3aa: CASEGDRGNEQFF
j_gene: TRBJ2-1
v_gene: TRBV2
abundance: NA
d_gene: TRBD1

CDR3nt: TGCGCCAGCAGGGTCGACAGGGGGCGCGACGAGCAGTACTTC
CDR3aa: CASRVDRGRDEQYF
j_gene: TRBJ2-7
v_gene: TRBV5-1
abundance: NA
d_gene: TRBD1

CDR3nt: TGCGCCAGCAGCTTGGCGGCGGGGCAAGAGACCCAGTACTTC
CDR3aa: CASSLAAGQETQYF
j_gene: TRBJ2-5
v_gene: TRBV5-1
abundance: NA
d_gene: NA

CDR3nt: TGTGCCAGCAGCGACAGGGGTGACACTGAAGCTTTCTTT
CDR3aa: CASSDRGDTEAFF
j_gene: TRBJ1-1
v_gene: TRBV7-6
abundance: NA
d_gene: TRBD1

CDR3nt: TGTGCCAGCAGTTACGGCAAGCGGGGCTACGAGCAGTACTTC
CDR3aa: CASSYGKRGYEQYF
j_gene: TRBJ2-7
v_gene: TRBV6-5
abundance: few
d_gene: TRBD2

CDR3nt: TGTGCCAGTGGGGGCGCTGGAAACACCATATATTTT
CDR3aa: CASGGAGNTIYF
j_gene: TRBJ1-3
v_gene: TRBV7-9
abundance: NA
d_gene: NA

CDR3nt: TGTGCCAGCAGAAGACAGGGGGACTCCTATGAGCAGTTCTTC
CDR3aa: CASRRQGDSYEQFF
j_gene: TRBJ2-1
v_gene: TRBV28
abundance: NA
d_gene: TRBD1

CDR3nt: TGTGCCAGCAGTTACTCGCTAGCGGGAGCGTTGGATGAGCAGTTCTTC
CDR3aa: CASSYSLAGALDEQFF
j_gene: TRBJ2-1
v_gene: TRBV6-5
abundance: NA
d_gene: TRBD2

CDR3nt: TGTGCCAGCGGACTTTTTAGCGGGACCAGCACAGATACGCAGTATTTT
CDR3aa: CASGLFSGTSTDTQYF
j_gene: TRBJ2-3
v_gene: TRBV5-4
abundance: NA
d_gene: TRBD2

CDR3nt: TGCGCCAGCAGCCAAGATCCCAGGGGGCGAGAGACCCAGTACTTC
CDR3aa: CASSQDPRGRETQYF
j_gene: TRBJ2-5
v_gene: TRBV4-3
abundance: NA
d_gene: TRBD1

CDR3nt: TGTGCCAGCAGCCCGGTCCCGGGACAGGGATTGGGGACTGAAGCTTTCTTT
CDR3aa: CASSPVPGQGLGTEAFF
j_gene: TRBJ1-1
v_gene: TRBV5-8
abundance: few
d_gene: TRBD1

CDR3nt: TGTGCCAGCAGGGAGGGTTGGAACACTGAAGCTTTCTTT
CDR3aa: CASREGWNTEAFF
j_gene: TRBJ1-1
v_gene: TRBV2
abundance: NA
d_gene: NA

CDR3nt: TGTGCCAGCAGCTTCGACAGGGACGAAGCTTTCTTT
CDR3aa: CASSFDRDEAFF
j_gene: TRBJ1-1
v_gene: TRBV11-3
abundance: few
d_gene: TRBD1

CDR3nt: TGCGCCAGCAGCCAAGTCTTAGGGACCAGGGGGGTTGGTGAAGCTTTCTTT
CDR3aa: CASSQVLGTRGVGEAFF
j_gene: TRBJ1-1
v_gene: TRBV4-1
abundance: NA
d_gene: TRBD1

CDR3nt: TGCGCCAGCCATCCGGCGGGTTTCGGGGAGCTGTTTTTT
CDR3aa: CASHPAGFGELFF
j_gene: TRBJ2-2
v_gene: TRBV5-1
abundance: few
d_gene: NA

CDR3nt: TGTGCCAGCAGCTTATTGGGGTTTGGGAGTAACGGGGAGCTGTTTTTT
CDR3aa: CASSLLGFGSNGELFF
j_gene: TRBJ2-2
v_gene: TRBV13
abundance: NA
d_gene: NA

CDR3nt: TGCGCCAGCAGCTCTAAGGGGGGCAGCGGGAGAGGTGAGCAGTTCTTC
CDR3aa: CASSSKGGSGRGEQFF
j_gene: TRBJ2-1
v_gene: TRBV5-1
abundance: NA
d_gene: TRBD2

CDR3nt: TGTGCCAGCAGTTTGACAGGGGATAAGACCGAGCAGTACTTC
CDR3aa: CASSLTGDKTEQYF
j_gene: TRBJ2-7
v_gene: TRBV6-5
abundance: NA
d_gene: TRBD1

CDR3nt: TGTGCCAGCAGCGCTAGGACGGGGATGAACACTGAAGCTTTCTTT
CDR3aa: CASSARTGMNTEAFF
j_gene: TRBJ1-1
v_gene: TRBV9
abundance: NA
d_gene: NA

CDR3nt: TGTGCCAGCAGCTTAACGATTACCCGGACAGGTCCGGCCGGGGAGCTGTTTTTT
CDR3aa: CASSLTITRTGPAGELFF
j_gene: TRBJ2-2
v_gene: TRBV7-3
abundance: NA
d_gene: TRBD1

CDR3nt: TGTGCCAGCACCAATTTGGGGACAGGGGGCGTGCCGATCGGTGGCTACACCTTC
CDR3aa: CASTNLGTGGVPIGGYTF
j_gene: TRBJ1-2
v_gene: TRBV5-4
abundance: NA
d_gene: TRBD1

CDR3nt: TGTGCCAGCAGCGAGAGGGGGACAGGGGGCAGTGAGCAGTTCTTC
CDR3aa: CASSERGTGGSEQFF
j_gene: TRBJ2-1
v_gene: TRBV9
abundance: once
d_gene: TRBD1

CDR3nt: TGTGCCAGCAGTTGGACAGGGGATACTGAAGCTTTCTTT
CDR3aa: CASSWTGDTEAFF
j_gene: TRBJ1-1
v_gene: TRBV2
abundance: once
d_gene: TRBD1

CDR3nt: TGTGCCAGCAGCACCCGACAGGGGGGAAATCAGCCCCAGCATTTT
CDR3aa: CASSTRQGGNQPQHF
j_gene: TRBJ1-5
v_gene: TRBV5-6
abundance: few
d_gene: TRBD1

CDR3nt: TGTGCCAGCAGCGTATCTCCAGGGAACACTGAAGCTTTCTTT
CDR3aa: CASSVSPGNTEAFF
j_gene: TRBJ1-1
v_gene: TRBV9
abundance: NA
d_gene: NA

CDR3nt: TGTGCCAGCAGCACTGGACAGGGGAGGCCCTACGAGCAGTACTTC
CDR3aa: CASSTGQGRPYEQYF
j_gene: TRBJ2-7
v_gene: TRBV9
abundance: once
d_gene: TRBD1